These T cell receptor beta chains were read from a single sample in a study of cytomegalovirus exposure and HLA in healthy donors. The repertoire was sequenced with immunoSEQ multiplex PCR; TCRdb's copy has only in-frame clones and lacks some. The repertoire holds 150,000 to 200,000 clones, with 78% as singletons. The specimen was PBMCs. The receptor source for this set is a male donor in good health and CMV-seronegative. CDR3s include the opening cysteine and the closing phenylalanine or tryptophan. A D gene is named only where the DNA matches it firmly. Size is stated for part of the rows, as once, few or many counts, or as a class when the clone is expanded.

CDR3 DNA: TGTGCCAGCTCACGACCGGGACAGGGTACAGATACGCAGTATTTT; CDR3 protein: CASSRPGQGTDTQYF; V gene: TRBV18; clone size: -; J gene: TRBJ2-3; D gene: TRBD1
CDR3 DNA: TGTGCCAGCAGTGAACGTAGAGATACGCAGTATTTT; CDR3 protein: CASSERRDTQYF; V gene: TRBV6-1; clone size: -; J gene: TRBJ2-3; D gene: -
CDR3 DNA: TGTGCCAGCAGTTACTCTCTTGGTGGGGGGGATACGCAGTATTTT; CDR3 protein: CASSYSLGGGDTQYF; V gene: TRBV6-6; clone size: -; J gene: TRBJ2-3; D gene: -
CDR3 DNA: TGTGCCAGCAGCGTCGGAGGAGACTACAATGAGCAGTTCTTC; CDR3 protein: CASSVGGDYNEQFF; V gene: TRBV9; clone size: -; J gene: TRBJ2-1; D gene: -
CDR3 DNA: TGCGCCAGCAGCATAGGACAGGGGAATGAAAAACTGTTTTTT; CDR3 protein: CASSIGQGNEKLFF; V gene: TRBV5-1; clone size: -; J gene: TRBJ1-4; D gene: TRBD1
CDR3 DNA: TGCGCCAGCAGCACCGACGGGGGATATGGCTACACCTTC; CDR3 protein: CASSTDGGYGYTF; V gene: TRBV5-1; clone size: once; J gene: TRBJ1-2; D gene: -
CDR3 DNA: TGTGCCAGCAGCTTCGATCCGGGACAGGGAGCTGAAAAACTGTTTTTT; CDR3 protein: CASSFDPGQGAEKLFF; V gene: TRBV7-9; clone size: -; J gene: TRBJ1-4; D gene: TRBD1
CDR3 DNA: TGTGCCAGCAGCGCCTCTAGCGGGGGGGCTCATGAGCAGTTCTTC; CDR3 protein: CASSASSGGAHEQFF; V gene: TRBV11-3; clone size: -; J gene: TRBJ2-1; D gene: TRBD2
CDR3 DNA: TGTGCCAGCAGGGGGCGCTCTGGGGCCAACGTCCTGACTTTC; CDR3 protein: CASRGRSGANVLTF; V gene: TRBV6-6; clone size: -; J gene: TRBJ2-6; D gene: -
CDR3 DNA: TGTGCCAGCAGCAACACCCCGGGACAGGGATATGGCTACACCTTC; CDR3 protein: CASSNTPGQGYGYTF; V gene: TRBV7-6; clone size: once; J gene: TRBJ1-2; D gene: TRBD1
CDR3 DNA: TGTGCCAGCTTACTCGGGGAGCTGTTTTTT; CDR3 protein: CASLLGELFF; V gene: TRBV6-6; clone size: -; J gene: TRBJ2-2; D gene: -
CDR3 DNA: TGCGCCAGCACCGAGAGAGGAGGAGCCTATGGCTACACCTTC; CDR3 protein: CASTERGGAYGYTF; V gene: TRBV5-1; clone size: -; J gene: TRBJ1-2; D gene: -
CDR3 DNA: TGTGCCAGCAGCGGGACAGAACCCTACGAGCAGTACTTC; CDR3 protein: CASSGTEPYEQYF; V gene: TRBV28; clone size: -; J gene: TRBJ2-7; D gene: TRBD1
CDR3 DNA: TGTGCCAGTACGGCGCTAGCGGACAATGAGCAGTTCTTC; CDR3 protein: CASTALADNEQFF; V gene: TRBV19; clone size: once; J gene: TRBJ2-1; D gene: TRBD2
CDR3 DNA: TGTGCCAGCAGAAAAACAGGGGGCGCATTGACTGAAGCTTTCTTT; CDR3 protein: CASRKTGGALTEAFF; V gene: TRBV27; clone size: -; J gene: TRBJ1-1; D gene: TRBD1
CDR3 DNA: TGTGCCACCTTGGCCTCCTACAATGAGCAGTTCTTC; CDR3 protein: CATLASYNEQFF; V gene: TRBV27; clone size: -; J gene: TRBJ2-1; D gene: -
CDR3 DNA: TGTGCCACCAGCAGAGATCTCTTGGGCTTCACCAGCACAGATACGCAGTATTTT; CDR3 protein: CATSRDLLGFTSTDTQYF; V gene: TRBV15; clone size: -; J gene: TRBJ2-3; D gene: -
CDR3 DNA: TGTGCCAGCAGCTCTCCGACTTTCGACAGAACCTACGAGCAGTACTTC; CDR3 protein: CASSSPTFDRTYEQYF; V gene: TRBV5-6; clone size: -; J gene: TRBJ2-7; D gene: -
CDR3 DNA: TGCGCCAGCAGCCAAGATAGGGACACAGAGACCCAGTACTTC; CDR3 protein: CASSQDRDTETQYF; V gene: TRBV4-1; clone size: -; J gene: TRBJ2-5; D gene: -
CDR3 DNA: TGTGCCAGTAGTGGGCAGGGGGCCAACGAGCAGTACTTC; CDR3 protein: CASSGQGANEQYF; V gene: TRBV19; clone size: -; J gene: TRBJ2-7; D gene: TRBD1
CDR3 DNA: TGTGCCAGTAGTATAGGAGGGCGGGAGACCCAGTACTTC; CDR3 protein: CASSIGGRETQYF; V gene: TRBV19; clone size: few; J gene: TRBJ2-5; D gene: -
CDR3 DNA: TGTGCCAGCAGCGTAGAAGCGGGGGGGAGCACAGATACGCAGTATTTT; CDR3 protein: CASSVEAGGSTDTQYF; V gene: TRBV9; clone size: -; J gene: TRBJ2-3; D gene: TRBD2
CDR3 DNA: TGTGCCAGCAGCTTATTCGGGACTAGCGGCTCTAGCTCCTACGAGCAGTACTTC; CDR3 protein: CASSLFGTSGSSSYEQYF; V gene: TRBV13; clone size: -; J gene: TRBJ2-7; D gene: TRBD2
CDR3 DNA: TGTGCCAGCAGTGGAGAGGACAGGGGCGACTATGGCTACACCTTC; CDR3 protein: CASSGEDRGDYGYTF; V gene: TRBV6-1; clone size: -; J gene: TRBJ1-2; D gene: TRBD1
CDR3 DNA: TGTGCCAGCAGCTTAAGGACAGGGAGCACAGATACGCAGTATTTT; CDR3 protein: CASSLRTGSTDTQYF; V gene: TRBV7-9; clone size: -; J gene: TRBJ2-3; D gene: TRBD1
CDR3 DNA: TGTGCCAGCATGGAGGGAGGGCCGTGGAACACCGGGGAGCTGTTTTTT; CDR3 protein: CASMEGGPWNTGELFF; V gene: TRBV5-6; clone size: -; J gene: TRBJ2-2; D gene: TRBD2